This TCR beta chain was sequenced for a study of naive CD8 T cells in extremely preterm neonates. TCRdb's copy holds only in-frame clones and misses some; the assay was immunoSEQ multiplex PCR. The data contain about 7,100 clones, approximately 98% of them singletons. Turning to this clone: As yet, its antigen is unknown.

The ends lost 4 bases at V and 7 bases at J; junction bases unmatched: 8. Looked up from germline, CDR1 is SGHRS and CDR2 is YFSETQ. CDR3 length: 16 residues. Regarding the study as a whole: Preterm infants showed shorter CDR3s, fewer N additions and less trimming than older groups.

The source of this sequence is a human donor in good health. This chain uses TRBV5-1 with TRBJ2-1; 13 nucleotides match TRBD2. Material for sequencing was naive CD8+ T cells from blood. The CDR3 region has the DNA TGCGCCAGCAGCGGAGGACTAGCGGGAGAGGGTAATGAGCAGTTCTTC. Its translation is CASSGGLAGEGNEQFF.